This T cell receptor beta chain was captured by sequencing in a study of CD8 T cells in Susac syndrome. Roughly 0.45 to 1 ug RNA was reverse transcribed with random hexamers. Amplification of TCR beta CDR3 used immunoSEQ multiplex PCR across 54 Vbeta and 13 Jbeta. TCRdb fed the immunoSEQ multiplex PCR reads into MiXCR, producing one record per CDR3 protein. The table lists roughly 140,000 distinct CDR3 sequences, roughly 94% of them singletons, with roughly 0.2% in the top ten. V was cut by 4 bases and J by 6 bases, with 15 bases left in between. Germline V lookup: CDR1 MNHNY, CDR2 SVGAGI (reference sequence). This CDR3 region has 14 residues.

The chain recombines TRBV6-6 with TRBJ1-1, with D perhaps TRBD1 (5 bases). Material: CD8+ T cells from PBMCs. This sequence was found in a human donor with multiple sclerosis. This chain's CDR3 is CASSLRGGAAEAFF. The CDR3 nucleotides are TGTGCCAGCAGTTTGAGGGGAGGAGCGGCTGAAGCTTTCTTT.